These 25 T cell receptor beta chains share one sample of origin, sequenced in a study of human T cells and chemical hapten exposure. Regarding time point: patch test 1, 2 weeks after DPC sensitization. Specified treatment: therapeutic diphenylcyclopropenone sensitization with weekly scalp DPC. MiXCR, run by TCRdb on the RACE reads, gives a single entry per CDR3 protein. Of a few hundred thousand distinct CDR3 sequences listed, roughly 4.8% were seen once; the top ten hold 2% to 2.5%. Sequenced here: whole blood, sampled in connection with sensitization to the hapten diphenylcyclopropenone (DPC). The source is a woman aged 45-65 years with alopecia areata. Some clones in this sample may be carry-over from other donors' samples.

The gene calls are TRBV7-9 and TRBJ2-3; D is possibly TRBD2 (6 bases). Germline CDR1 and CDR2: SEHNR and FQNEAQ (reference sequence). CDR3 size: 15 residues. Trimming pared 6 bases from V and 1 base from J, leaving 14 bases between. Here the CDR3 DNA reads TGTGCCAGCAGTCCCGGGGTAGCGGGCACAGATACGCAGTATTTT. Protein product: CASSPGVAGTDTQYF. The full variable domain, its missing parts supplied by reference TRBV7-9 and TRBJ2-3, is DTGVSQNPRHKITKRGQNVTFRCDPISEHNRLYWYRQTLGQGPEFLTYFQNEAQLEKSRLLSDRFSAERPKGSFSTLEIQRTEQGDSAMYLCASSPGVAGTDTQYFGPGTRLTVL.

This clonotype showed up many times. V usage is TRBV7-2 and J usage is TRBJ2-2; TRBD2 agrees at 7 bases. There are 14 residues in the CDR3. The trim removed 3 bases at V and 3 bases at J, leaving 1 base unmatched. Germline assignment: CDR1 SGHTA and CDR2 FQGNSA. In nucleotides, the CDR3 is TGTGCCAGCAGCTTTGGGGGGGACACCGGGGAGCTGTTTTTT. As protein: CASSFGGDTGELFF.

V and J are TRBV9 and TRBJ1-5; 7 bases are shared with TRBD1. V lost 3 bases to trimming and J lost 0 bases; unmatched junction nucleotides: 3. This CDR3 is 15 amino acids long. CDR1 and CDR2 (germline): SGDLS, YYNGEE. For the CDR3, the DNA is TGTGCCAGCAGCGCGGGACAGCATAGCAATCAGCCCCAGCATTTT. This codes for CASSAGQHSNQPQHF.

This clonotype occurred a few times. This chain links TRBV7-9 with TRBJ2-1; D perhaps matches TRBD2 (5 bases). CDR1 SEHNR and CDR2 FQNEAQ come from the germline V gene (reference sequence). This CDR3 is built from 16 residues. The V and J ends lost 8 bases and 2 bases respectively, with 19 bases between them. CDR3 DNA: TGTGCCAGCGGCGATAGAGGGAATGCGCCCTACAATGAGCAGTTCTTC. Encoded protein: CASGDRGNAPYNEQFF.

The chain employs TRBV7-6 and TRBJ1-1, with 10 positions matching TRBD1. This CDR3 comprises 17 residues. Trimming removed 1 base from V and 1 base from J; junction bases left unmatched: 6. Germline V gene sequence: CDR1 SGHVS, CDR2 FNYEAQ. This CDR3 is CASSLDVTGGRNTEAFF. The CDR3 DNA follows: TGTGCCAGCAGCTTAGATGTGACAGGGGGCCGGAACACTGAAGCTTTCTTT.

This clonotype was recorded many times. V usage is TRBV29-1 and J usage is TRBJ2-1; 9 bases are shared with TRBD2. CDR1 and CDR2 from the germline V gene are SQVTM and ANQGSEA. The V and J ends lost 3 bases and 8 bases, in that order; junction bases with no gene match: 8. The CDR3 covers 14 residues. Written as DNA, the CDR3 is TGCAGCGTTGAGGGTAGCGGGAGATGGTATGAGCAGTTCTTC. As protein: CSVEGSGRWYEQFF.

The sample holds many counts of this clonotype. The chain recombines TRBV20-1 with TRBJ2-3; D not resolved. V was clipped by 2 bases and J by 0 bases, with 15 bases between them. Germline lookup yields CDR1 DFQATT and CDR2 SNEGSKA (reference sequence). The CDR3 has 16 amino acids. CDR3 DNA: TGCAGTGCTAGACCCTTGCAGCGCTCTAGCACAGATACGCAGTATTTT. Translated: CSARPLQRSSTDTQYF.

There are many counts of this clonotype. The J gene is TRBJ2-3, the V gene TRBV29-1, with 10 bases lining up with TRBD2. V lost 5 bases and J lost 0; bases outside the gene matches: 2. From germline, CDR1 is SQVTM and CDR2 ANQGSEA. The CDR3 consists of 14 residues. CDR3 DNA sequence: TGCAGCGTTCTAGCGGGAGTTAGCACAGATACGCAGTATTTT. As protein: CSVLAGVSTDTQYF.

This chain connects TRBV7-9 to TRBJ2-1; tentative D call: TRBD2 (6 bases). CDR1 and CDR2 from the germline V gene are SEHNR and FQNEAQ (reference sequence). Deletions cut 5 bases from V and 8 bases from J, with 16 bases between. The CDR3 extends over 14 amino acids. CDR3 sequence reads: CASSRRLVSHEQFF. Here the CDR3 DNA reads TGTGCCAGCAGCCGACGACTAGTTTCACATGAGCAGTTCTTC.

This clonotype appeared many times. In DNA, the CDR3 is TGTGCCAGCAGTCCTCCCGGGGGTTTCACCGGGGAGCTGTTTTTT. Encoded protein: CASSPPGGFTGELFF. The chain combines TRBV12-3 or TRBV12-4 with TRBJ2-2; tentative D call: TRBD2 (6 bases). The CDR3 has 15 residues. The ends were cut back, 5 bases at V and 4 bases at J, with 14 bases in the middle.

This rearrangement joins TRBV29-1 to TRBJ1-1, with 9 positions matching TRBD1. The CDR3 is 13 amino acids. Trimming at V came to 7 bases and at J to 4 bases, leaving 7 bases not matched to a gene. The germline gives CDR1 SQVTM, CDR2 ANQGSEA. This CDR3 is CSADRGTSTEAFF. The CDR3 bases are TGCAGCGCTGACAGGGGGACTTCCACTGAAGCTTTCTTT. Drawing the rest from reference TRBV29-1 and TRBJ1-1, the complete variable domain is SAVISQKPSRDICQRGTSLTIQCQVDSQVTMMFWYRQQPGQSLTLIATANQGSEATYESGFVIDKFPISRPNLTFSTLTVSNMSPEDSSIYLCSADRGTSTEAFFGQGTRLTVV.

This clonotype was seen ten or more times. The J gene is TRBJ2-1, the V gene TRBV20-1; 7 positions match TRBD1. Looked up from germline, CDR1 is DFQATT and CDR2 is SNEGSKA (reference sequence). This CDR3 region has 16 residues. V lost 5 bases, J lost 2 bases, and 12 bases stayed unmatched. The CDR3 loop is CSASTPRQGTYNEQFF. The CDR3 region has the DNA TGCAGTGCTTCTACTCCGCGACAGGGAACCTACAATGAGCAGTTCTTC.

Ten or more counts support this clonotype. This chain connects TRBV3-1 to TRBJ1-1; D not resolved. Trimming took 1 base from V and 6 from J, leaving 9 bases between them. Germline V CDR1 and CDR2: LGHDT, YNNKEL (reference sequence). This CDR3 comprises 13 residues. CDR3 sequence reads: CASSQGPPSEAFF. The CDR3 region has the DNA TGTGCCAGCAGCCAAGGGCCTCCGTCTGAAGCTTTCTTT.

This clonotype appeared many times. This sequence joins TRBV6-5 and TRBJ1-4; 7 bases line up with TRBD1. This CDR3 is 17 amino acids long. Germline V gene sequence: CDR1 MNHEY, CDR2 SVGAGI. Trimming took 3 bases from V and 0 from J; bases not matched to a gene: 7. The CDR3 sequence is CASSYRDSFSTNEKLFF. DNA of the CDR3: TGTGCCAGCAGTTATCGGGACAGCTTTTCAACTAATGAAAAACTGTTTTTT.

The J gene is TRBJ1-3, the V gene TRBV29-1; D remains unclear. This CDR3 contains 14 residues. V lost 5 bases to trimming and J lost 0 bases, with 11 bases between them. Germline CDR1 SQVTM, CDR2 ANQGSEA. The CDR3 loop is CSVWRASSGNTIYF. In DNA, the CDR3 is TGCAGCGTTTGGAGGGCGAGCTCTGGAAACACCATATATTTT.

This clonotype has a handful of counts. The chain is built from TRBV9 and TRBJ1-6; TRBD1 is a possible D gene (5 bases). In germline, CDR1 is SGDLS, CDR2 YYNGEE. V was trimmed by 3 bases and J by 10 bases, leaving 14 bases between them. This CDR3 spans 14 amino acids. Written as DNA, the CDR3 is TGTGCCAGCAGCGAGTGGGAGGGGAGCTCACCCCTCCACTTT. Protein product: CASSEWEGSSPLHF.

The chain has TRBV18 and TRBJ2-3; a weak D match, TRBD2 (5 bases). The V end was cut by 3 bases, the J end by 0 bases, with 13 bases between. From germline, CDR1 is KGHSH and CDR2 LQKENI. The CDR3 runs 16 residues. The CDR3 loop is CASSPKRGASTDTQYF. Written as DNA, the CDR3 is TGTGCCAGCTCACCGAAACGGGGTGCTAGCACAGATACGCAGTATTTT.

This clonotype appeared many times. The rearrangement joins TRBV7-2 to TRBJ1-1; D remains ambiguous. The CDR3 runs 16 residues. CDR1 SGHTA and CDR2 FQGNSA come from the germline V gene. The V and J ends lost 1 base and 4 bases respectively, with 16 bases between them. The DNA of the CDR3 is TGTGCCAGCAGCTTAGATGTCACGGTCGGGCGCACTGAAGCTTTCTTT. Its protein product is CASSLDVTVGRTEAFF.

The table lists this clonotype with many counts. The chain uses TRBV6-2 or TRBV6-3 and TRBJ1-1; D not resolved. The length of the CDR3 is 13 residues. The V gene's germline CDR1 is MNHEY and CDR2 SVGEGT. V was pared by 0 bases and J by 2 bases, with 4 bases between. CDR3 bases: TGTGCCAGCAGTTACTCGAGTAACACTGAAGCTTTCTTT. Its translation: CASSYSSNTEAFF.

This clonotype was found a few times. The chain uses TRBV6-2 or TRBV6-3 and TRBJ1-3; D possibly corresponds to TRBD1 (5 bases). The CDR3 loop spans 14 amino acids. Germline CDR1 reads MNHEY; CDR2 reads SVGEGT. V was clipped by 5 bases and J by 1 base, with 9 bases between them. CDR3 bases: TGTGCCAGCAGTGCCGGGACTTCTGGAAACACCATATATTTT. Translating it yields CASSAGTSGNTIYF.

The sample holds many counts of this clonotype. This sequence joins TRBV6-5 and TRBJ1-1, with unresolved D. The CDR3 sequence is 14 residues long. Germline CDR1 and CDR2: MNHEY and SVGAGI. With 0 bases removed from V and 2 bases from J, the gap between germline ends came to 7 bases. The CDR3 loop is CASSYSKGNTEAFF. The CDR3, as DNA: TGTGCCAGCAGTTACTCGAAGGGTAACACTGAAGCTTTCTTT.

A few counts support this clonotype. The CDR3 bases are TGCAGTGCTTCGGACGGAGGCAATCAGCCCCAGCATTTT. This codes for CSASDGGNQPQHF. The rearrangement links TRBV20-1 to TRBJ1-5, with D uncertain. Germline V lookup: CDR1 DFQATT, CDR2 SNEGSKA (reference sequence). V was trimmed by 5 bases and J by 2 bases, leaving 10 bases between them. The CDR3 is made up of 13 amino acids.

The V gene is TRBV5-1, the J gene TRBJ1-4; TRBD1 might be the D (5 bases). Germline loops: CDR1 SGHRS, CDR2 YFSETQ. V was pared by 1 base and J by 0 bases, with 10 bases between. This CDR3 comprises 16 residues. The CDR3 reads CASSLTGGSTNEKLFF. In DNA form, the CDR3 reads TGCGCCAGCAGCTTGACGGGGGGTTCAACTAATGAAAAACTGTTTTTT.

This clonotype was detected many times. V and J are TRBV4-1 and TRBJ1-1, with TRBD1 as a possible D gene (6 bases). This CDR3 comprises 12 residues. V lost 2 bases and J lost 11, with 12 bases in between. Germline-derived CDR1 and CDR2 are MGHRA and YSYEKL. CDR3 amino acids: CASSQQGIIAFF. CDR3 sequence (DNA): TGCGCCAGCAGCCAACAGGGGATCATTGCTTTCTTT.

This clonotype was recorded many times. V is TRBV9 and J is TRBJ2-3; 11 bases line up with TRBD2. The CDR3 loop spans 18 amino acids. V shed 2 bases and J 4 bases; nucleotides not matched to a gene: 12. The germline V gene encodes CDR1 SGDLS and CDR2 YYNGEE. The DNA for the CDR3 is TGTGCCAGCAGCGTTCTCCCCACTAGCGGGAGAGTGTCAGATACGCAGTATTTT. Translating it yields CASSVLPTSGRVSDTQYF. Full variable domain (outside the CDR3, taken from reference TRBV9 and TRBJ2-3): DSGVTQTPKHLITATGQRVTLRCSPRSGDLSVYWYQQSLDQGLQFLIQYYNGEERAKGNILERFSAQQFPDLHSELNLSSLELGDSALYFCASSVLPTSGRVSDTQYFGPGTRLTVL.